This T cell receptor beta chain was identified in a study of T cell responses to AZD1222 COVID-19 vaccine. Findings and limits, study-wide: Repertoire sampling occurred only after the peak T cell response. Baseline serostatus was positive in only a handful of AZD1222 recipients. The donor group comprised mostly white British people and more females; the analysis possibly underestimated clonal diversity.

Of note for this clone: Its antigen is as yet unknown.

Sequencing used immunoSEQ multiplex PCR; TCRdb keeps in-frame clones, though not all of them. The sample has 95,000 to 110,000 clones; roughly 90% are singletons. The CDR3 has 15 amino acids. Germline CDR1 SGHRS, CDR2 YFSETQ. The J segment lost 0 bases and the V segment lost 5 bases, leaving 4 bases of the junction unmatched. Sequences were derived from peripheral blood, sampled 28 days after the second AZD1222 dose. J is TRBJ2-1 and V is TRBV5-1; 8 positions agree with TRBD2. The receptor comes from an adult who received the AZD1222 COVID-19 vaccine. CDR3 region: CASSLSGSSYNEQFF. DNA for the CDR3: TGCGCCAGCAGTTTAAGCGGGAGCTCCTACAATGAGCAGTTCTTC. Drawing the rest from reference TRBV5-1 and TRBJ2-1, the complete variable domain is KAGVTQTPRYLIKTRGQQVTLSCSPISGHRSVSWYQQTPGQGLQFLFEYFSETQRNKGNFPGRFSGRQFSNSRSEMNVSTLELGDSALYLCASSLSGSSYNEQFFGPGTRLTVL.